A selection of T cell receptor beta chains follows, all from one sample in a study of shared clonotypes between healthy human individuals. Profiling relied on immunoSEQ multiplex PCR, and the TCRdb table lists in-frame clones only, not all of them. The sample shows approximately 2.1 million clones, over 90% of them seen only once. What was sequenced was naive CD4+ T cells from PBMCs. All receptors derive from a young man in good health. Some clones in this sample may be carry-over from other donors' samples. CDR3s include the opening cysteine and the closing phenylalanine or tryptophan. Each record gives: V gene, clone size, D gene, J gene, CDR3 DNA, CDR3 protein. D genes are given only for firm matches. The size field is filled for only some rows; it gives once, few, many or a size class.

TRBV5-1	few	TRBD1	TRBJ1-2	TGCGCCAGCAGCCTCGGACAGGGGAATGGCTACACCTTC	CASSLGQGNGYTF
TRBV10-3	.	.	TRBJ2-7	TGTGCCATCGCGTCAAGACAGACTGTAACAGAGCAGTACTTC	CAIASRQTVTEQYF
TRBV7-7	.	.	TRBJ2-7	TGTGCCAGCAGCTTAAGTTTCACTTCTGAAGACGAGCAGTACTTC	CASSLSFTSEDEQYF
TRBV4-2	.	TRBD1	TRBJ1-1	TGTGCCAGCAGCCAAGTTACAGGACAGGGGTCCGATACTGAAGCTTTCTTT	CASSQVTGQGSDTEAFF
TRBV18	.	.	TRBJ1-2	TGTGCCAGCTCCCACCGGACACGAGACTATGGCTACACCTTC	CASSHRTRDYGYTF
TRBV2	.	TRBD2	TRBJ2-5	TGTGCCAGCTTGGGGGGGGTGCAGACCCAGTACTTC	CASLGGVQTQYF
TRBV18	.	.	TRBJ1-2	TGTGCCAGCTCACCGGTCGTGGATCCCCAGGGTGGCTACACCTTC	CASSPVVDPQGGYTF
TRBV6-4	once	TRBD2	TRBJ2-1	TGTGCCAGCAGATATACTAGCGCCTCCTACAATGAGCAGTTCTTC	CASRYTSASYNEQFF
TRBV27	.	.	TRBJ2-1	TGTGCCAGCAGTTTACCCCCCCCCGGCTACAATGAGCAGTTCTTC	CASSLPPPGYNEQFF
TRBV27	.	.	TRBJ1-2	TGTGCCAGCAGAAAACAGGAGGGGGTCTATGGCTACACCTTC	CASRKQEGVYGYTF
TRBV30	.	.	TRBJ2-6	TGTGCCTGGATAGCCGTCTCCCCGCAGAGCTCTTACTCTGGGGCCAACGTCCTGACTTTC	CAWIAVSPQSSYSGANVLTF
TRBV7-9	.	.	TRBJ2-1	TGTGCCAGCAGCCCTCGGGGTATGCGCCCCCTCTACAATGAGCAGTTCTTC	CASSPRGMRPLYNEQFF
TRBV28	.	TRBD1	TRBJ2-7	TGTGCCAGCAGTCCTGCGACAGGGACCTCCTACGAGCAGTACTTC	CASSPATGTSYEQYF
TRBV29-1	.	TRBD1	TRBJ1-1	TGCAGCGGTTCGACAGGGACTAAAGCTTTCTTT	CSGSTGTKAFF
TRBV10-3	.	.	TRBJ2-1	TGTGCCATCACCCGAGGCCGGGAGTACAATGAGCAGTTCTTC	CAITRGREYNEQFF
TRBV7-8	.	.	TRBJ2-5	TGTGCCAGCAGCTCACAGGGCGGGAGAGAGACCCAGTACTTC	CASSSQGGRETQYF
TRBV18	.	.	TRBJ1-5	TGTGCCAGCTCACAAGGGGTTGGCAATCAGCCCCAGCATTTT	CASSQGVGNQPQHF
TRBV9	.	.	TRBJ1-3	TGTGCCAGCAGCGTAGCGCCGTATGGCGGGTACTCTGGAAACACCATATATTTT	CASSVAPYGGYSGNTIYF
TRBV5-6	.	.	TRBJ1-1	TGTGCCAGCAGCTCCCTGGAGACAGGGAACACTGAAGCTTTCTTT	CASSSLETGNTEAFF
TRBV5-1	.	TRBD1	TRBJ1-3	TGCGCCAGCAGCCCCAACCGGGACAGCTTTCCCGGAAACACCATATATTTT	CASSPNRDSFPGNTIYF
TRBV6-1	.	TRBD2	TRBJ2-5	TGTGCCAGCAGTGAAAGGCCTAGCGGGAGTAGGGAGACCCAGTACTTC	CASSERPSGSRETQYF
TRBV5-1	.	.	TRBJ1-1	TGCGCCAGCAGCTTTAGCGGGACTGACACTGAAGCTTTCTTT	CASSFSGTDTEAFF
TRBV25-1	.	.	TRBJ2-3	TGTGCCACTAGACTTGGCTCCACAGATACGCAGTATTTT	CATRLGSTDTQYF
TRBV18	.	TRBD1	TRBJ2-1	TGTGCCAGCTCACAGGGACAGGGGGCAAATGAGCAGTTCTTC	CASSQGQGANEQFF
TRBV28	.	TRBD2	TRBJ2-2	TGTGCCAGCAAGCGGGCGGGGGGAAAAGGGGAGCTGTTTTTT	CASKRAGGKGELFF
TRBV7-2	.	.	TRBJ2-1	TGTGCCAGCAGCTTAACAGGGAGAGTTGCGGGACTCGGGTACAATGAGCAGTTCTTC	CASSLTGRVAGLGYNEQFF
TRBV10-2	.	.	TRBJ2-7	TGCGCCAGCACCCGAGGGGGGGACAGTACCTACGAGCAGTACTTC	CASTRGGDSTYEQYF
TRBV5-1	once	TRBD2	TRBJ2-3	TGCGCCAGCAGCTTACTAGCGGGAGAGGGTACAGATACGCAGTATTTT	CASSLLAGEGTDTQYF
TRBV9	.	.	TRBJ1-3	TGTGCCAGCAGCGTAGCGGGGGCGGTTGGCGTCTCTGGAAACACCATATATTTT	CASSVAGAVGVSGNTIYF
TRBV15	.	.	TRBJ1-5	TGTGCCACCAGCGGAAACAGGGAGCCCCAGCATTTT	CATSGNREPQHF
TRBV25-1	.	TRBD2	TRBJ2-1	TGTGCCAGTAGACTAGCGGGGGCTCACTACAATGAGCAGTTCTTC	CASRLAGAHYNEQFF
TRBV11-2	.	.	TRBJ1-1	TGTGCCAGCAGCTTAGGAGGGATCACTGAAGCTTTCTTT	CASSLGGITEAFF
TRBV25-1	.	.	TRBJ2-5	TGTGCCAGCAGTGAAAGGCGGGGACTCCAAGAGACCCAGTACTTC	CASSERRGLQETQYF
TRBV7-8	.	TRBD1	TRBJ2-5	TGTGCCAGCAGCTCCCGGACAGGGGAAGAGACCCAGTACTTC	CASSSRTGEETQYF
TRBV21-1	.	.	TRBJ2-3	TGTGCCACCAATTCAGGGGCGGGAGACCCTAGCACAGATACGCAGTATTTT	CATNSGAGDPSTDTQYF
TRBV15	few	.	TRBJ1-1	TGTGCCACCAGCAGAGATCTCCGGACGGGCAACACTGAAGCTTTCTTT	CATSRDLRTGNTEAFF
TRBV19	.	TRBD1	TRBJ2-7	TGTGCCAGTAGCCCTAAGACTCCCGGACAGGGAAACGAGCAGTACTTC	CASSPKTPGQGNEQYF
TRBV7-8	.	.	TRBJ1-2	TGTGCCAGCAGCTTCCGGGGACACCCAGATGGTTATGGCTACACCTTC	CASSFRGHPDGYGYTF
TRBV19	.	.	TRBJ2-6	TGTGCCAGTAGTATACGGTCTGGTGGGGCCAACGTCCTGACTTTC	CASSIRSGGANVLTF
TRBV7-9	.	.	TRBJ2-5	TGTGCCAGCAGCTTAAGGTTAGATCAAGAGACCCAGTACTTC	CASSLRLDQETQYF
TRBV18	.	TRBD1	TRBJ1-4	TGTGCCAGCTCACCACAAGGACAGGAGAATGAAAAACTGTTTTTT	CASSPQGQENEKLFF
TRBV19	.	.	TRBJ1-1	TGTGCCAGTAGTAATCGGTCCCCGGAGGCTGAAGCTTTCTTT	CASSNRSPEAEAFF
TRBV28	few	.	TRBJ1-5	TGTGCCAGCAGCCGCGGGGGGGGCGGTAATCAGCCCCAGCATTTT	CASSRGGGGNQPQHF
TRBV4-3	.	TRBD1	TRBJ2-7	TGCGCCAGCAGCCAAGATATAGGACAGGTAAACTACGAGCAGTACTTC	CASSQDIGQVNYEQYF
TRBV6-5	.	.	TRBJ2-7	TGTGCCAGCAGTACGCCCTACGAGCAGTACTTC	CASSTPYEQYF